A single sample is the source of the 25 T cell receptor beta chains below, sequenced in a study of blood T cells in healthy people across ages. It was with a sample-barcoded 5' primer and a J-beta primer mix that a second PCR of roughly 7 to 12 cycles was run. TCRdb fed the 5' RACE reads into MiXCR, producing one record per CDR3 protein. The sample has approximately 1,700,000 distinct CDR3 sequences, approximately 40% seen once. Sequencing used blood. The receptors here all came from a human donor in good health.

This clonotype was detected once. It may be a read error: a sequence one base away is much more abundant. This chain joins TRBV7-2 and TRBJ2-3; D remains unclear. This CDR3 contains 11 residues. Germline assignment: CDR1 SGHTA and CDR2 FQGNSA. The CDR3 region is CASTSRDTQDF. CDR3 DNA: TGTGCCAGCACTTCCCGAGATACGCAGGATTTT. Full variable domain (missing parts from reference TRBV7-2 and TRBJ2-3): GAGVSQSPSNKVTEKGKDVELRCDPISGHTALYWYRQSLGQGLEFLIYFQGNSAPDKSGLPSDRFSAERTGGSVSTLTIQRTQQEDSAVYLCASTSRDTQDFGPGTRLTVL.

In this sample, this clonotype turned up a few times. The CDR3 spells CASSPSSGRRETQYF. The CDR3 DNA reads as TGTGCCAGCAGCCCTTCATCGGGGCGACGGGAGACCCAGTACTTC. The chain couples TRBV7-2 to TRBJ2-5; D may match TRBD1 or TRBD2 (5 bases each). The CDR3 is 15 amino acids. The germline V gene has CDR1 SGHTA and CDR2 FQGNSA. V shed 5 bases and J shed 5 bases, with 18 bases lying between them.

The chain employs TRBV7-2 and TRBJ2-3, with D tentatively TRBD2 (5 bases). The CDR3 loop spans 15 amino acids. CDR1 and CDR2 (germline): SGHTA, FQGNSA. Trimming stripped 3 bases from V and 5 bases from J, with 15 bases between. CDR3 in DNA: TGTGCCAGCAGCTTTGGAGGTCTTCATTTAGATACGCAGTATTTT. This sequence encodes CASSFGGLHLDTQYF. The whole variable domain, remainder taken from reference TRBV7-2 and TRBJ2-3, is GAGVSQSPSNKVTEKGKDVELRCDPISGHTALYWYRQSLGQGLEFLIYFQGNSAPDKSGLPSDRFSAERTGGSVSTLTIQRTQQEDSAVYLCASSFGGLHLDTQYFGPGTRLTVL.

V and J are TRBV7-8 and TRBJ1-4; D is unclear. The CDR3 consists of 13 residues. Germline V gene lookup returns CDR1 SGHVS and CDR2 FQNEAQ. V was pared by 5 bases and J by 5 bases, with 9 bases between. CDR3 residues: CASSAERNEKLFF. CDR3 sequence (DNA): TGTGCCAGCAGCGCTGAACGGAATGAAAAACTGTTTTTT.

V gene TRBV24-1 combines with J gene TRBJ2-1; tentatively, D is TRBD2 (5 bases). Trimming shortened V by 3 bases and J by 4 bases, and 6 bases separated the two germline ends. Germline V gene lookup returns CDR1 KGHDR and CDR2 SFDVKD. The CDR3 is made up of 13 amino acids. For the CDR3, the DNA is TGTGCCACCAGTGATGGAGGTTACAATGAGCAGTTCTTC. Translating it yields CATSDGGYNEQFF.

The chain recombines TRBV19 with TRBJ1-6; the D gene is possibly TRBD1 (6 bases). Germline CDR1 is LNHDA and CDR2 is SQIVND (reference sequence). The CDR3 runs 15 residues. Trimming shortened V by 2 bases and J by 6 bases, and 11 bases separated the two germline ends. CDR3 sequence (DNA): TGTGCCAGTAGTATAACTGGCAGGGGTAATTCACCCCTCCACTTT. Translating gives CASSITGRGNSPLHF.

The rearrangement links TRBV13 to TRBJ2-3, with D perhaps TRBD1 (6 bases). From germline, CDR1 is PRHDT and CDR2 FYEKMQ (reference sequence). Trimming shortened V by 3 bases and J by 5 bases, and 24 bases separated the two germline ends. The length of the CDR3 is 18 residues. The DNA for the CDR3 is TGTGCCAGCAGCTTCGCCTTGGTTGCTGGGGGCCCAGGAGATACGCAGTATTTT. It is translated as CASSFALVAGGPGDTQYF.

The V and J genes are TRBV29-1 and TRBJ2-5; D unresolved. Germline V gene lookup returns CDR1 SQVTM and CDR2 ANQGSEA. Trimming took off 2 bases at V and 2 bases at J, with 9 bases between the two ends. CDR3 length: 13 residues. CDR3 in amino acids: CSVERPGQETQYF. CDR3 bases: TGCAGCGTTGAAAGACCCGGTCAAGAGACCCAGTACTTC.

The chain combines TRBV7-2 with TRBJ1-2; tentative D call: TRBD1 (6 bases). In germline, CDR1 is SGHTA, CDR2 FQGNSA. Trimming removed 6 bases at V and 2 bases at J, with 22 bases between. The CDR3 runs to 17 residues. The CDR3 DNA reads TGTGCCAGCAGTCCAGGGACAAGGGAAGGGTTAAACTATGGCTACACCTTC. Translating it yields CASSPGTREGLNYGYTF.

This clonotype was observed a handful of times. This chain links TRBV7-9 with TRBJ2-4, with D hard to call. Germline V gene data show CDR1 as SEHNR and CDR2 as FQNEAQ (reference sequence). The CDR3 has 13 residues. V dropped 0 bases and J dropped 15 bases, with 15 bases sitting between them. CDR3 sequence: CASSLASSRRRYF. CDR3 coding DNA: TGTGCCAGCAGCTTAGCCTCTAGTCGAAGGAGGTACTTC.

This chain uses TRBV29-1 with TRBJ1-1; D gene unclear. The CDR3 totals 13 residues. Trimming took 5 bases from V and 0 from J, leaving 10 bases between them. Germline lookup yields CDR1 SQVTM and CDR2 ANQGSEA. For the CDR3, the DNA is TGCAGCGTTTCGTGGGGTATGAACACTGAAGCTTTCTTT. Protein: CSVSWGMNTEAFF.

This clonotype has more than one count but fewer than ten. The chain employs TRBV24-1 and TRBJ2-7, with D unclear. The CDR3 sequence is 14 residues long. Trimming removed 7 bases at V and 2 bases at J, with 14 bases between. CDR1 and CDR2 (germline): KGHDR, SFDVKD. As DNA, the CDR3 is TGTGCCACCAGCCACCGGGCCTCCCCCTACGAGCAGTACTTC. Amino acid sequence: CATSHRASPYEQYF.

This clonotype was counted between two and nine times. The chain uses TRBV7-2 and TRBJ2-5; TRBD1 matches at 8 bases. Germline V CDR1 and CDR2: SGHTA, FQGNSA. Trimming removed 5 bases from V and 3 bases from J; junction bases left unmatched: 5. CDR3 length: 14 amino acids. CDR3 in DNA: TGTGCCAGCAGCCGGACAGGGAGGAAAGAGACCCAGTACTTC. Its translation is CASSRTGRKETQYF.

CDR3 nucleotide sequence: TGTGCCAGCAGCTATACTAGGGAGGCAGCCTATAGCAATCAGCCCCAGCATTTT. It is translated as CASSYTREAAYSNQPQHF. V and J are TRBV6-2 or TRBV6-3 and TRBJ1-5; no clear D gene. Between the trimmed V and J ends, which lost 6 bases and 0 bases, there was a span of 21 bases. This CDR3 contains 18 residues. Germline CDR1 and CDR2: MNHEY and SVGEGT.

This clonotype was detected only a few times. CDR3 bases: TGTGCCAGCAGTTTAGAGGACAGACCCTACGAGCAGTACTTC. It codes for CASSLEDRPYEQYF. The chain joins TRBV12-3 or TRBV12-4 to TRBJ2-7; D might be TRBD1 (6 bases). The CDR3 is 14 amino acids. Deletions cut 1 base from V and 2 bases from J, with 9 bases between.

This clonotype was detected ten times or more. CDR3 bases: TGTGCCAGCAGTTATCGGGCTACCTACGAGCAGTACTTC. Protein: CASSYRATYEQYF. The rearrangement links TRBV6-5 to TRBJ2-7; D is unresolved. Germline assignment: CDR1 MNHEY and CDR2 SVGAGI. Trimming pared 3 bases from V and 2 bases from J, leaving 8 bases between. The CDR3 covers 13 residues.

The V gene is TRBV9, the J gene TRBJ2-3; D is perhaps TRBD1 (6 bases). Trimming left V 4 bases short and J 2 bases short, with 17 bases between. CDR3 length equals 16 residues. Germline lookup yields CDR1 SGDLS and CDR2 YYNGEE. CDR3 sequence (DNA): TGTGCCAGCAGCCCAAGATTAGGGGGTACCACAGATACGCAGTATTTT. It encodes CASSPRLGGTTDTQYF. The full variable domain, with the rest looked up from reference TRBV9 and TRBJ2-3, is DSGVTQTPKHLITATGQRVTLRCSPRSGDLSVYWYQQSLDQGLQFLIQYYNGEERAKGNILERFSAQQFPDLHSELNLSSLELGDSALYFCASSPRLGGTTDTQYFGPGTRLTVL.

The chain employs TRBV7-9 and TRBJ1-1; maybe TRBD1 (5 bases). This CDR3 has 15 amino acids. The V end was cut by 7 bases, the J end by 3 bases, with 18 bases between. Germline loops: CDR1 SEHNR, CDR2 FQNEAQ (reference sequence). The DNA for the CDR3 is TGTGCCAGCACGGAGTGGACGGGGGGGGACACTGAAGCTTTCTTT. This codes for CASTEWTGGDTEAFF.

Here the CDR3 reads CASRGGLTGGFDQPQHF. The CDR3 DNA reads as TGTGCCAGCAGAGGGGGACTGACGGGAGGGTTCGATCAGCCCCAGCATTTT. This chain links TRBV12-3 or TRBV12-4 with TRBJ1-5, with D maybe TRBD1 (6 bases). The CDR3 has 17 residues. The V end was cut by 6 bases, the J end by 5 bases, with 23 bases between.

DNA for the CDR3: TGTGCCAGCAGCCAACTTGGACCCCAAGAGACCCAGTTCTTC. It codes for CASSQLGPQETQFF. V and J are TRBV6-1 and TRBJ2-1; D is undetermined. Germline CDR1 reads MNHNS; CDR2 reads SASEGT. V was cut by 6 bases and J by 13 bases, with 22 bases left in between. The CDR3 runs 14 residues.

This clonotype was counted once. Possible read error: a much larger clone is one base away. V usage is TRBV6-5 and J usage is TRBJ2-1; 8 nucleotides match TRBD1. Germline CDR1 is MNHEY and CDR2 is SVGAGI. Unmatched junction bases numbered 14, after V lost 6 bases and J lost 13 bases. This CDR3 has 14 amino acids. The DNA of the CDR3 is TGTGCCAGCAGCCGCAGGGGGCCTTGGGAGACCCAGTTCTTC. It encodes CASSRRGPWETQFF.

The CDR3 sequence is CASSLGGGAEHEQYF. The CDR3 DNA is TGTGCCAGCAGCTTAGGCGGGGGGGCCGAACACGAGCAGTACTTC. The V call is TRBV7-9, the J call TRBJ2-4; 9 bases fit TRBD2. The end of the DNA fits TRBJ2-7 better, so the J call may be wrong. Germline V gives CDR1 SEHNR, CDR2 FQNEAQ (reference sequence). The CDR3 extends over 15 amino acids.

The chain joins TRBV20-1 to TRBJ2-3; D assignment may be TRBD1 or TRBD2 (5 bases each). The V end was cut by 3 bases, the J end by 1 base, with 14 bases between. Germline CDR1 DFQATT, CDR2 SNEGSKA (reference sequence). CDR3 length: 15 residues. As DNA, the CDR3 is TGCAGTGCTAGCTTAGGGACCGCGCGCACAGATACGCAGTATTTT. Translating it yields CSASLGTARTDTQYF.

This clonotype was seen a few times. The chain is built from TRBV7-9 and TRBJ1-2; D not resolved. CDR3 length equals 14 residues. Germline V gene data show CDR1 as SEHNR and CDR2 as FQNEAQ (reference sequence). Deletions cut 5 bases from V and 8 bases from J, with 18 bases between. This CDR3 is CASSPYTSAWGYTF. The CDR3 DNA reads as TGTGCCAGCAGCCCCTATACAAGCGCGTGGGGCTACACCTTC.

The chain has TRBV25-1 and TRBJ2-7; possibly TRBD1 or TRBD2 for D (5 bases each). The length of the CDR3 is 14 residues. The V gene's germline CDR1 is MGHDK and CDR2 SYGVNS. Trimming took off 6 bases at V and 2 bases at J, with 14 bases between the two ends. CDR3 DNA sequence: TGTGCCAGCAGAGAGCCCGGGACGCCCTACGAGCAGTACTTC. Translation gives CASREPGTPYEQYF.